This is a list of T cell receptor beta chains from one sample in a study of T cells in localized non-small cell lung cancer. The table came from immunoSEQ multiplex PCR; TCRdb's copy has only in-frame clones and leaves some out. Among about 70,000 clones listed, 70% to 90% were seen once. The material sequenced was peripheral blood, taken before any cancer treatment. These receptors all stem from a male donor older than 55 with stage III squamous cell lung carcinoma. Each CDR3 is given with its conserved first and last residue. The D gene is left open where the match is weak. The size entry is marked missing in some rows and otherwise reads once, few, many or a size class.

clone size	D gene	J gene	V gene	CDR3 DNA	CDR3 protein
-	-	TRBJ2-7	TRBV9	TGTGCCAGCAGCGAAATTGAGATGGGCGAGCAGTACTTC	CASSEIEMGEQYF
few	TRBD2	TRBJ2-5	TRBV11-2	TGTGCCAGCAGCTCCCTTTTAGCGGGGGGGCAGAAAGAGACCCAGTACTTC	CASSSLLAGGQKETQYF
few	-	TRBJ2-4	TRBV4-2	TGTGCCAGCAGCCAAGATGGAGCAGAAAACATTCAGTACTTC	CASSQDGAENIQYF
once	-	TRBJ1-6	TRBV5-1	TGCGCCAGCAGCCTCGGACAAGATAATTCACCCCTCCACTTT	CASSLGQDNSPLHF
-	-	TRBJ1-6	TRBV5-6	TGTGCCAGCAGCCACGGACAGATCATCCATTCACCCCTCCACTTT	CASSHGQIIHSPLHF
-	-	TRBJ1-5	TRBV19	TGTGCCAGTAGTGTCACACCTTATAGCAATCAGCCCCAGCATTTT	CASSVTPYSNQPQHF
-	-	TRBJ1-2	TRBV29-1	TGCAGCGTTGAAGCCAGGGATCTCAGCCGTCCTCACTATGGCTACACCTTC	CSVEARDLSRPHYGYTF
-	TRBD2	TRBJ2-5	TRBV5-1	TGCGCCAGCAGCTCGGGGACTAGCGGGGCGAAGACCCAGTACTTC	CASSSGTSGAKTQYF
few	TRBD2	TRBJ2-1	TRBV7-2	TGTGCCAGCAGCTTAGGAGGCAACGGGGGGGCCCCGTTCTTC	CASSLGGNGGAPFF
few	-	TRBJ1-1	TRBV7-7	TGTGCCAGCAGCTTCGGCCCGAACACTGAAGCTTTCTTT	CASSFGPNTEAFF
-	-	TRBJ1-2	TRBV7-9	TGTGCCAGCAGCTTCGGCAGATCAGGAGGCTACACCTTC	CASSFGRSGGYTF
-	TRBD1	TRBJ2-1	TRBV19	TGTGCCAGTACCTCCGGGACAGGGAGGAATGAGCAGTTCTTC	CASTSGTGRNEQFF
few	-	TRBJ1-1	TRBV11-2	TGTGCCAGCAGCTTAGCTGCATCTCGGATGAACACTGAAGCTTTCTTT	CASSLAASRMNTEAFF
-	-	TRBJ1-4	TRBV27	TGTGCCAGCAGTTTGGTCGGCGAAAAACTGTTTTTT	CASSLVGEKLFF
once	-	TRBJ2-5	TRBV5-1	TGCGCCAGCAGGACACCTCAAGAGACCCAGTACTTC	CASRTPQETQYF
-	-	TRBJ1-1	TRBV2	TGTGCCAGCTCTCGCCCGGTTTCCAACACTGAAGCTTTCTTT	CASSRPVSNTEAFF
-	-	TRBJ1-5	TRBV15	TGTGCCACCAGCCGCCGGGACACCCACAATCAGCCCCAGCATTTT	CATSRRDTHNQPQHF
-	-	TRBJ2-1	TRBV7-7	TGTGCCAGCAGCTTAGCAGCGGGCGCCAATGAGCAGTTCTTC	CASSLAAGANEQFF
-	-	TRBJ1-1	TRBV5-1	TGCGCCAGCAGCTCGAGAGGGGCATCGAACACTGAAGCTTTCTTT	CASSSRGASNTEAFF
-	-	TRBJ1-4	TRBV6-6	TGTGCCAGCAGGGGAGTGACTAATGAAAAACTGTTTTTT	CASRGVTNEKLFF
-	-	TRBJ1-5	TRBV30	TGTGCCTGGAGTGTAAGCTTGGGAGGACAGCCCCAGCATTTT	CAWSVSLGGQPQHF
-	-	TRBJ1-1	TRBV19	TGTGCCAGTAGTATCAGGGAGGGAAGCACTGAAGCTTTCTTT	CASSIREGSTEAFF
-	-	TRBJ2-3	TRBV6-6	TGTGCCAGCAGTTACTCGGGGGGGCAGGGCACAGATACGCAGTATTTT	CASSYSGGQGTDTQYF
-	-	TRBJ1-2	TRBV7-2	TGTGCCAGCAGCTTAGTCGCTGGGGGCGGGTACACCTTC	CASSLVAGGGYTF
-	TRBD2	TRBJ2-3	TRBV9	TGTGCCAGCAGCCCCGAGTCTAGCGGGGGGGCGGATACGCAGTATTTT	CASSPESSGGADTQYF
-	TRBD2	TRBJ2-1	TRBV2	TGTGCCAGCAGGGGACTACTCAACTACAATGAGCAGTTCTTC	CASRGLLNYNEQFF
-	-	TRBJ2-3	TRBV7-2	TGTGCCAGCAGCTTAGGCCCCTTAGGGTCCGCAGATACGCAGTATTTT	CASSLGPLGSADTQYF
-	-	TRBJ2-4	TRBV5-1	TGCGCCAGCAGCTTGGGGGCAGGGTTCGACAAAAACATTCAGTACTTC	CASSLGAGFDKNIQYF
-	-	TRBJ2-1	TRBV10-3	TGTGCCATCAGTGAGGGTAGCAATGAGCAGTTCTTC	CAISEGSNEQFF
-	-	TRBJ1-2	TRBV25-1	TGTGCCAGCAGACGGGGTAGGGACGGCCTCTATGGCTACACCTTC	CASRRGRDGLYGYTF
-	TRBD1	TRBJ1-2	TRBV5-6	TGTGCCAGCAGCTCTCCCCCGGGGACAGACTATGGCTACACCTTC	CASSSPPGTDYGYTF
-	TRBD1	TRBJ2-5	TRBV6-1	TGTGCCAGCAGGGGACAGGGTCAAGAGACCCAGTACTTC	CASRGQGQETQYF
-	-	TRBJ2-3	TRBV27	TGTGCCAGCAGTCTGATCGTAAGCGGCACAGATACGCAGTATTTT	CASSLIVSGTDTQYF
-	-	TRBJ2-1	TRBV2	TGTGCCAGCAGTGAAAGGTCGTTCAATGAGCAGTTCTTC	CASSERSFNEQFF
-	-	TRBJ1-1	TRBV11-1	TGTGCCAGCAGCTTAGTAGGACAGTCGCGGGGAATGAACACTGAAGCTTTCTTT	CASSLVGQSRGMNTEAFF
-	TRBD2	TRBJ2-5	TRBV2	TGTGCCAGCAGTGAAGCTGGGGGGGGGACCCAGTACTTC	CASSEAGGGTQYF
-	TRBD1	TRBJ2-3	TRBV10-3	TGTGCCATCAGTGAGGGACAGGGCTCAGATACGCAGTATTTT	CAISEGQGSDTQYF